This TCR beta chain was observed in a study of T cell repertoires in cytomegalovirus infection. Looking at the study overall: The study used recently identified HLA-C-restricted and well-studied HLA-B-restricted CMV epitopes. Public TCR beta signatures were indicative of both CMV infection and a matching HLA type.

TCRdb recomputed calls from the reads with MiXCR, one row per CDR3 protein. The sample shows 450,000 to 600,000 distinct CDR3 sequences, more than 40% of them seen only once. In the case of this clonotype: The antigen remains unidentified.

This clonotype originated in a human donor in good health (CMV status not recorded). Some clones in this sample may be carry-over from other donors' samples. Here the sequenced sample was cultured PBMCs, taken from culture after CMV antigen stimulation.

The CDR3 sequence is CASSPTPAGGLYTQYF. DNA for the CDR3: TGTGCCAGCAGCCCCACCCCAGCGGGGGGATTATATACGCAGTATTTT. The chain joins TRBV7-6 to TRBJ2-3; 9 bases align to TRBD2. The germline V gene encodes CDR1 SGHVS and CDR2 FNYEAQ. This CDR3 has 16 amino acids. The V segment lost 5 bases and the J segment 7 bases; nucleotides outside the gene matches: 13.